The entry below describes one T cell receptor (beta chain). What it binds is not known. Primers: 60 Vbeta forward and 13 Jbeta reverse. Method: immunoSEQ multiplex PCR; TCRdb's copy keeps in-frame clones and lacks some. The table shows approximately 50,000 clones, with roughly 80% occurring only once. This entry comes from a study of cytomegalovirus exposure and HLA in healthy donors. Study-level findings and limits: Likely technical artifact: a cluster of highly shared sequence variants.

The CDR3 consists of 11 residues. Germline V gene data show CDR1 as MGHRA and CDR2 as YSYEKL. Between the trimmed V and J ends, which lost 5 bases and 6 bases, there was a span of 6 bases. Sequencing input: PBMCs. This sequence originates from a man under 40 in good health and CMV-seronegative. The J gene is TRBJ2-3, the V gene TRBV4-1; no reliable D call. The CDR3 spells CASSYGDTQYF. The DNA for the CDR3 is TGCGCCAGCAGCTACGGGGATACGCAGTATTTT.